These T cell receptor beta chains were read from a single sample in a study of OX40 agonist ivuxolimab in advanced cancers. The method was immunoSEQ multiplex PCR; TCRdb's version includes in-frame clones alone and lacks a portion of them. The sample records 65,000 to 95,000 clones, about 94% being singletons. This specimen consisted of CD4+ or CD8+ T cells sorted from blood, obtained in a trial of the OX40 agonist ivuxolimab. These receptors were collected from an adult with an advanced solid tumor such as melanoma, head and neck, liver or kidney cancer. Each CDR3 is given with its conserved first and last residue. A D gene is named only where the DNA matches it firmly. Clone size appears in some rows only: once, few, many, or a class for an expanded clone.

CDR3aa | CDR3nt | abundance | j_gene | len | d_gene | v_gene
CASSSLTLGSTSAPYGYTF | TGTGCCAGCAGTTCTCTCACCCTGGGAAGTACTTCGGCCCCCTATGGCTACACCTTC | - | TRBJ1-2 | 19 | - | TRBV27
CASSEGHEQYF | TGTGCCAGCAGTGAAGGCCACGAGCAGTACTTC | - | TRBJ2-7 | 11 | - | TRBV27
CASSFNGYYNEQFF | TGTGCCAGCAGCTTTAACGGCTACTACAATGAGCAGTTCTTC | - | TRBJ2-1 | 14 | - | TRBV12-1
CASSILAGAGELFF | TGTGCCAGTAGTATACTAGCGGGGGCCGGGGAGCTGTTTTTT | - | TRBJ2-2 | 14 | TRBD2 | TRBV19
CASSDTNSYEQYF | TGTGCCAGCAGCGACACTAACTCCTACGAGCAGTACTTC | - | TRBJ2-7 | 13 | - | TRBV7-6
CASSFGRNTEAFF | TGTGCCAGCAGCTTCGGACGGAACACTGAAGCTTTCTTT | - | TRBJ1-1 | 13 | - | TRBV5-6
CSVEVNTEAFF | TGCAGCGTTGAGGTGAACACTGAAGCTTTCTTT | few | TRBJ1-1 | 11 | - | TRBV29-1
CASSPGTSGGAYEQFF | TGTGCCAGCAGCCCAGGGACTAGCGGGGGGGCGTATGAGCAGTTCTTC | - | TRBJ2-1 | 16 | TRBD2 | TRBV7-6
CASSQFTGGEETQYF | TGTGCCAGCAGCCAGTTTACTGGGGGTGAAGAGACCCAGTACTTC | - | TRBJ2-5 | 15 | - | TRBV7-9
CASSLRDEQYF | TGTGCCAGCAGTTTACGCGACGAGCAGTACTTC | - | TRBJ2-7 | 11 | - | TRBV28
CASSQVGTGGFEAFF | TGCGCCAGCAGCCAAGTAGGAACAGGGGGCTTTGAAGCTTTCTTT | - | TRBJ1-1 | 15 | TRBD1 | TRBV4-1
CASSEGDGAGQPQHF | TGTGCCAGCAGTGAAGGAGACGGAGCTGGGCAGCCCCAGCATTTT | - | TRBJ1-5 | 15 | - | TRBV6-1
CASSPVEGRVNYGYTF | TGTGCCAGCAGCCCGGTGGAGGGCAGGGTCAACTATGGCTACACCTTC | - | TRBJ1-2 | 16 | - | TRBV7-9
CATSGLAGGLNEQFF | TGTGCCACCAGCGGCCTAGCGGGGGGGCTAAATGAGCAGTTCTTC | - | TRBJ2-1 | 15 | TRBD2 | TRBV15
CASSQDATGNGANVLTF | TGCGCCAGCAGCCAAGACGCGACAGGGAACGGGGCCAACGTCCTGACTTTC | - | TRBJ2-6 | 17 | TRBD1 | TRBV4-3
CASSLARSNQPQHF | TGTGCCAGCAGTTTGGCCCGTAGCAATCAGCCCCAGCATTTT | - | TRBJ1-5 | 14 | - | TRBV28